Listed below are T cell receptor beta chains from one sample, sequenced in a study of blood T cell repertoires in COVID-19. TCRdb's table, derived via immunoSEQ multiplex PCR, lists solely in-frame clones and lacks some. Seen here are about 76,000 clones, 80% to 90% observed once, and the top ten hold 18%. Sequenced input: peripheral blood. All receptors come from a woman in her sixties with acute or convalescent COVID-19. The CDR3 runs from the conserved cysteine through the conserved F or W. The order of the fields is V gene, J gene, D gene, clone size, CDR3 DNA, CDR3 protein. A D gene is named only where the DNA matches it firmly. Rows give clone size only sometimes, using once, few, many, or a class for an expanded clone.

V: TRBV24-1
J: TRBJ1-4
D: .
size: .
DNA: TGTGCCACCAGTGATTTTAAGTACCCTAAGGAGGGAAACTCATGGGCTGAAAAACTGTTTTTT
CDR3: CATSDFKYPKEGNSWAEKLFF

V: TRBV5-1
J: TRBJ1-6
D: .
size: .
DNA: TGCGCCAGTAGGTTAGGAGCAGGGAATAATTCACCCCTCCACTTT
CDR3: CASRLGAGNNSPLHF

V: TRBV7-9
J: TRBJ2-3
D: .
size: few
DNA: TGTGCCAGCAGCTTGCCAGGGGCGGGAGATACGCAGTATTTT
CDR3: CASSLPGAGDTQYF

V: TRBV6-5
J: TRBJ1-2
D: .
size: .
DNA: TGTGCCAGCAGAAGGACAGAGGGCTATGGCTACACCTTC
CDR3: CASRRTEGYGYTF

V: TRBV30
J: TRBJ1-6
D: .
size: .
DNA: TGTGCCTGGAGCCCCGGACAGTTCGATTCACCCCTCCACTTT
CDR3: CAWSPGQFDSPLHF

V: TRBV30
J: TRBJ1-2
D: .
size: few
DNA: TGTGCCTGGAGTGTAGGGGCCCTCCCTACTCTTAGCTACACCTTC
CDR3: CAWSVGALPTLSYTF

V: TRBV7-2
J: TRBJ1-1
D: .
size: few
DNA: TGTGCCAGCAGCTTATCCGACAGGAACACTGAAGCTTTCTTT
CDR3: CASSLSDRNTEAFF

V: TRBV30
J: TRBJ2-5
D: .
size: .
DNA: TGTGCCTCGAGCGAGGCAGAAGAGACCCAGTACTTC
CDR3: CASSEAEETQYF

V: TRBV19
J: TRBJ1-1
D: TRBD1
size: .
DNA: TGTGCCAGTAAATTCTCCGGGACAGGGGTGATCAGCACTGAAGCTTTCTTT
CDR3: CASKFSGTGVISTEAFF

V: TRBV5-4
J: TRBJ2-5
D: TRBD1
size: once
DNA: TGTGCCAGCAGCGGGACAGGGATAGAGACCCAGTACTTC
CDR3: CASSGTGIETQYF

V: TRBV19
J: TRBJ1-1
D: .
size: .
DNA: TGTGCCAGTAATTGGGGGCTGGAGGACACTGAAGCTTTCTTT
CDR3: CASNWGLEDTEAFF

V: TRBV19
J: TRBJ2-1
D: TRBD1
size: .
DNA: TGTGCCAGTAGTATAGATGGGCAGGGGGTTTCGGCCAATGAGCAGTTCTTC
CDR3: CASSIDGQGVSANEQFF

V: TRBV30
J: TRBJ1-1
D: TRBD1
size: .
DNA: TGTGCCTGGGGGCCGACAGGGATGAACACTGAAGCTTTCTTT
CDR3: CAWGPTGMNTEAFF

V: TRBV6-4
J: TRBJ2-3
D: .
size: once
DNA: TGTGCCAGCAGTCCGGACTGGGGCACAGATACGCAGTATTTT
CDR3: CASSPDWGTDTQYF

V: TRBV6-5
J: TRBJ1-2
D: TRBD1
size: .
DNA: TGTGCCAGCAGTTACCAGGGACAGGGATATGGCTACACCTTC
CDR3: CASSYQGQGYGYTF